The TCR beta chain described here comes from a study of Ad26.COV2.S vaccination and SARS-CoV-2 variants. Trimming left V 5 bases short and J 7 bases short, with 17 bases between. The CDR3 totals 13 residues. Germline V gene sequence: CDR1 GTSNPN, CDR2 SVGIG (reference sequence). This clone came up many times. The data were produced by immunoSEQ multiplex PCR, yet TCRdb's version contains in-frame clones alone and is incomplete. Of 200,000 to 300,000 clones listed, approximately 90% were seen once; the top ten hold about 10%. This sample's treatment: some 20 received Ad26.COV2.S at low or high dose, single or two shots; a few received placebo; per-sample allocation not given. Sampling occurred on day 63 after the first vaccine or placebo injection.

This TCR came from a person between 18 and 65 years old who received the Ad26.COV2.S COVID-19 vaccine or a placebo. The genes are TRBV30 and TRBJ1-1; perhaps TRBD1 as D (5 bases). This specimen was peripheral blood, taken in a trial of Ad26.COV2.S vaccine versus placebo. DNA for the CDR3: TGTGCCTGGCGACAGCTAACACTGATTGAAGCTTTCTTT. It is translated as CAWRQLTLIEAFF.